These T cell receptor beta chains were read from a single sample in a study of T cells in Graves' hyperthyroidism and ophthalmopathy. Each CDR3 protein is one row after TCRdb ran MiXCR on the multiplex PCR reads. This table has hundreds of thousands of distinct CDR3 sequences, around 20% appearing once. The sequencing sample was made of blood. Source of these receptors: a man aged 35-49 years with Graves' ophthalmopathy. CDR3s include the opening cysteine and the closing phenylalanine or tryptophan. Each record gives: CDR3 DNA, CDR3 protein, J gene, D gene, V gene, clone size. A D gene is named only where the DNA matches it firmly. Size is omitted from some rows. Given values are once, few, many or a class for expanded clones.

CDR3 DNA: TGCGCCAGCAGCTTCAGTAGCGGCTCCTACGAGCAGTACTTC; CDR3 protein: CASSFSSGSYEQYF; J gene: TRBJ2-7; D gene: .; V gene: TRBV5-1; clone size: .
CDR3 DNA: TGTGCCAGCAGGCTGGCCCGGGCCTACGAGCAGTACTTC; CDR3 protein: CASRLARAYEQYF; J gene: TRBJ2-7; D gene: .; V gene: TRBV5-6; clone size: few
CDR3 DNA: TGCAGTGCCAGAACCGGGAGGGCCAAGGAGCTGTTTTTT; CDR3 protein: CSARTGRAKELFF; J gene: TRBJ2-2; D gene: TRBD2; V gene: TRBV20-1; clone size: .
CDR3 DNA: TGTGCCAGCAGCCAAGATCGAGGAGAGCAGTTCTTC; CDR3 protein: CASSQDRGEQFF; J gene: TRBJ2-1; D gene: .; V gene: TRBV3-1; clone size: many
CDR3 DNA: TGTGCCAGCAGTTTATTTGTAGGGGGGGCTACAGGGGGCGAACCCTACGAGCAGTACTTC; CDR3 protein: CASSLFVGGATGGEPYEQYF; J gene: TRBJ2-7; D gene: TRBD1; V gene: TRBV12-3/TRBV12-4; clone size: .
CDR3 DNA: TGTGCCTGGAGTGTACCGGGACTAGCGCGCCAAGAGACCCAGTACTTC; CDR3 protein: CAWSVPGLARQETQYF; J gene: TRBJ2-5; D gene: TRBD2; V gene: TRBV30; clone size: many
CDR3 DNA: TGTGCCAGCAGACTAGCGGTGCACACCTACAATGAGCAGTTCTTC; CDR3 protein: CASRLAVHTYNEQFF; J gene: TRBJ2-1; D gene: TRBD2; V gene: TRBV2; clone size: few
CDR3 DNA: TGTGCCACCGCCTCCCGAACAGGGGTTACGCAGTATTTT; CDR3 protein: CATASRTGVTQYF; J gene: TRBJ2-3; D gene: TRBD1; V gene: TRBV24-1; clone size: .
CDR3 DNA: TGCAGTGCTAGAAATAGCGGGAGTGGCGGAGATACGCAGTATTTT; CDR3 protein: CSARNSGSGGDTQYF; J gene: TRBJ2-3; D gene: TRBD2; V gene: TRBV20-1; clone size: .
CDR3 DNA: TGCAGTGCTAGAGGAGGGGCAGCTTTCTTT; CDR3 protein: CSARGGAAFF; J gene: TRBJ1-1; D gene: .; V gene: TRBV20-1; clone size: few
CDR3 DNA: TGCGCCAGCAGCTTGGAACTAGCCAAAAACATTCAGTACTTC; CDR3 protein: CASSLELAKNIQYF; J gene: TRBJ2-4; D gene: .; V gene: TRBV5-1; clone size: .
CDR3 DNA: TGCGCCAGCAGTGAGGGTCGAGCCGGGACCCAGTACTTC; CDR3 protein: CASSEGRAGTQYF; J gene: TRBJ2-5; D gene: .; V gene: TRBV10-1; clone size: few
CDR3 DNA: TGTGCCAGCAGCTTAGATCAACGAGGGGCCAACGTCCTGACTTTC; CDR3 protein: CASSLDQRGANVLTF; J gene: TRBJ2-6; D gene: .; V gene: TRBV13; clone size: .
CDR3 DNA: TGTGCCAGCAGTTTAAGGGGACAGGTCGGAACACCCCTCCACTTT; CDR3 protein: CASSLRGQVGTPLHF; J gene: TRBJ1-6; D gene: TRBD1; V gene: TRBV28; clone size: many
CDR3 DNA: TGTGCCAGCTCCCCCATCCAGAACACCATATATTTT; CDR3 protein: CASSPIQNTIYF; J gene: TRBJ1-3; D gene: .; V gene: TRBV18; clone size: few
CDR3 DNA: TGTGCCAGCGCCCATGGGTTCCGGGGGCGTTGGGAGACCCAGTACTTC; CDR3 protein: CASAHGFRGRWETQYF; J gene: TRBJ2-5; D gene: .; V gene: TRBV4-2; clone size: .
CDR3 DNA: TGTGCCAGCAGCTTAGTCGTTACTAGTTCCCGGGACAGGGACTATGGCTACACCTTC; CDR3 protein: CASSLVVTSSRDRDYGYTF; J gene: TRBJ1-2; D gene: TRBD1; V gene: TRBV7-8; clone size: .
CDR3 DNA: TGTGCCAGCAGTGGGTATAGCAGAAGCACAGATACGCAGTATTTT; CDR3 protein: CASSGYSRSTDTQYF; J gene: TRBJ2-3; D gene: .; V gene: TRBV2; clone size: .
CDR3 DNA: TGTGCCAGCAGTGAATATTTGATAAACTATGGCTACACCTTC; CDR3 protein: CASSEYLINYGYTF; J gene: TRBJ1-2; D gene: .; V gene: TRBV6-1; clone size: many
CDR3 DNA: TGTGCCAGCAGCCCGGTAGGGGGGGGGCGATTGAGCACAGATACGCAGTATTTT; CDR3 protein: CASSPVGGGRLSTDTQYF; J gene: TRBJ2-3; D gene: .; V gene: TRBV7-2; clone size: few
CDR3 DNA: TGTGCCAGCTCACCTAGCGGGAGGGCCCTCGAGCAGTACTTC; CDR3 protein: CASSPSGRALEQYF; J gene: TRBJ2-7; D gene: TRBD2; V gene: TRBV18; clone size: many
CDR3 DNA: TGCAGTGCTAAGGCTAGCGGGAAGGACAATGAGCAGTTCTTC; CDR3 protein: CSAKASGKDNEQFF; J gene: TRBJ2-1; D gene: TRBD2; V gene: TRBV20-1; clone size: few
CDR3 DNA: TGTGCCAGCAGCTCGGGACTAGCGGAGGCAAATGAGCAGTTCTTC; CDR3 protein: CASSSGLAEANEQFF; J gene: TRBJ2-1; D gene: TRBD2; V gene: TRBV7-9; clone size: .
CDR3 DNA: TGTGCCAGCAGCGTAACAGGGGGCGTGATCGCAGATACGCAGTATTTT; CDR3 protein: CASSVTGGVIADTQYF; J gene: TRBJ2-3; D gene: TRBD1; V gene: TRBV5-1; clone size: .
CDR3 DNA: TGTGCCAGCAGCCGGGATGTAGGCCGGACTGAAGCTTTCTTT; CDR3 protein: CASSRDVGRTEAFF; J gene: TRBJ1-1; D gene: .; V gene: TRBV13; clone size: few
CDR3 DNA: TGTGCCAGCAGCTTACTTGCGGGGTACACAGATACGCAGTATTTT; CDR3 protein: CASSLLAGYTDTQYF; J gene: TRBJ2-3; D gene: .; V gene: TRBV7-3; clone size: many
CDR3 DNA: TGTGCCAGCAGTGTTCTTCAAGAGACCCAGTACTTC; CDR3 protein: CASSVLQETQYF; J gene: TRBJ2-5; D gene: .; V gene: TRBV2; clone size: many
CDR3 DNA: TGTGCCATCAGTGAGACTCTAGCGGGAGACGGGGTCAATGAGCAGTTCTTC; CDR3 protein: CAISETLAGDGVNEQFF; J gene: TRBJ2-1; D gene: TRBD2; V gene: TRBV10-3; clone size: .
CDR3 DNA: TGTGCCATCAGTGAGCTGCGGGGACAGGGCTATGGCTACACCTTC; CDR3 protein: CAISELRGQGYGYTF; J gene: TRBJ1-2; D gene: TRBD1; V gene: TRBV10-3; clone size: few
CDR3 DNA: TGTGCCAGCAGCTTAGTTGGCAGGGACACTGAAGCTTTCTTT; CDR3 protein: CASSLVGRDTEAFF; J gene: TRBJ1-1; D gene: .; V gene: TRBV7-2; clone size: many
CDR3 DNA: TGTGCCAGCGCGGACCGGAGGGATCTTCAGCCCCAGCATTTT; CDR3 protein: CASADRRDLQPQHF; J gene: TRBJ1-5; D gene: .; V gene: TRBV2; clone size: .
CDR3 DNA: TGTGCCAGCAGCCAAGATCCCTTAATTCGCACTGAAGCTTTCTTT; CDR3 protein: CASSQDPLIRTEAFF; J gene: TRBJ1-1; D gene: .; V gene: TRBV3-1; clone size: many